The sample holds many counts of the clone carrying this TCR beta chain. This specimen belongs to a study of Graves' ophthalmopathy and Graves' hyperthyroidism. Transcripts of RNA were the source for amplifying TCR beta CDR3 regions. Second-round multiplex PCR came after a first-round RT-PCR that employed HTBI primers. TCRdb re-derived calls from the multiplex PCR reads in MiXCR, one entry per CDR3 protein. The table has around 520,000 distinct CDR3 sequences, under 45% seen once. Losses at the gene ends were 4 bases for V and 2 bases for J; bases not matched to a gene: 10. Germline V CDR1 and CDR2: SGHRS, YFSETQ. CDR3 length: 16 amino acids.

The sequenced sample consisted of peripheral blood or thyroid tissue (not recorded which). The sequence derives from an adult man with Graves' hyperthyroidism. The chain has TRBV5-1 and TRBJ2-7; TRBD1 aligns across 9 bases. The DNA for the CDR3 is TGCGCCAGCAGCGGTGGATGGGGACAGGGTACCTACGAGCAGTACTTC. This translates into CASSGGWGQGTYEQYF.